This T cell receptor beta chain was identified in a study of blood T cell repertoires in COVID-19. Across the study: COVID-19 samples collected from the United States, Italy and Spain covered acute and convalescent phases. Sources were T cells, B-cell-depleted T cells, or PBMCs; the material itself was cDNA or gDNA.

The V and J ends lost 5 bases and 0 bases, in that order; junction bases with no gene match: 11. Looked up from germline, CDR1 is SGHAT and CDR2 is FQNNGV. This CDR3 region has 17 residues. Original handling: From reference gene primer amplification, estimates of nucleated cell counts were derived. Method: immunoSEQ multiplex PCR; TCRdb's copy keeps in-frame clones and lacks some. V, J and clone size reflect that table, while D and trimming were determined from the DNA. The sample carries tens of thousands of clones, approximately 80% recorded once. The chain couples TRBV11-2 to TRBJ2-7, with 9 bases identical to TRBD2. The source is an elderly man with active COVID-19. The sample was peripheral blood. The CDR3 reads CASSTPGAGGISYEQYF. CDR3 sequence (DNA): TGTGCCAGCAGCACCCCCGGCGCGGGGGGGATCTCCTACGAGCAGTACTTC.